Below are 16 T cell receptor beta chains sequenced from a single sample in a study of CD8+ T cells in alopecia areata. TCR sequencing used cDNA made by reverse transcription of extracted RNA. Libraries were prepared by immunoSEQ multiplex PCR; TCRdb keeps only in-frame clonotypes and omits some of them. The table shows 70,000 or so clones, with approximately 30% occurring only once. Treatment of the sample: oral pan-JAK inhibitor, 5-10 mg twice daily. This sample comprised CD8+ T cells sorted from blood, obtained at week 4, from a patient treated with tofacitinib. These TCRs come from a human donor with alopecia areata.

The chain recombines TRBV19 with TRBJ2-7, with 7 bases lining up with TRBD2. J lost 2 bases, V lost 5 bases, and 9 bases had no gene match. The germline V gene encodes CDR1 LNHDA and CDR2 SQIVND (reference sequence). The CDR3 sequence is 15 residues long. Here the CDR3 DNA reads TGTGCCAGTAGTGCGGCCGGGAGGTCTACCTACGAGCAGTACTTC. Translating gives CASSAAGRSTYEQYF.

A few counts support this clone. This chain links TRBV2 with TRBJ2-4; 7 bases are shared with TRBD2. Germline assignment: CDR1 SNHLY and CDR2 FYNNEI. V was clipped by 11 bases and J by 0 bases; unmatched bases: 13. The CDR3 totals 16 residues. The CDR3 sequence: CAAHGGEGLAKNIQYF. The CDR3 bases are TGTGCCGCCCATGGGGGGGAGGGACTAGCCAAAAACATTCAGTACTTC. Drawing the rest from reference TRBV2 and TRBJ2-4, the complete variable domain is EPEVTQTPSHQVTQMGQEVILRCVPISNHLYFYWYRQILGQKVEFLVSFYNNEISEKSEIFDDQFSVERPDGSNFTLKIRSTKLEDSAMYFCAAHGGEGLAKNIQYFGAGTRLSVL.

This clone was counted many times. This chain joins TRBV27 and TRBJ2-5; D remains unclear. The CDR3 runs 13 residues. The germline V and J ends were trimmed by 6 bases and 5 bases, with 13 bases remaining between them. The germline gives CDR1 MNHEY, CDR2 SMNVEV (reference sequence). CDR3 in amino acids: CASSPLKRETQYF. CDR3 coding DNA: TGTGCCAGCAGCCCTCTTAAACGGGAGACCCAGTACTTC.

The chain is built from TRBV29-1 and TRBJ2-7; tentatively, D is TRBD1 (5 bases). The CDR3 totals 14 residues. Germline V gene sequence: CDR1 SQVTM, CDR2 ANQGSEA. Deletions cut 3 bases from V and 2 bases from J, with 14 bases between. CDR3 sequence (DNA): TGCAGCGTTGAGATGGCAGGGATGGCCTACGAGCAGTACTTC. It codes for CSVEMAGMAYEQYF.

The V gene is TRBV7-2, the J gene TRBJ1-1, with no clear D. Trimming took off 5 bases at V and 1 base at J, with 11 bases between the two ends. From germline, CDR1 is SGHTA and CDR2 FQGNSA. This CDR3 spans 14 amino acids. This CDR3 is CASSPTSTNTEAFF. In DNA form, the CDR3 reads TGTGCCAGCAGCCCTACGTCCACGAACACTGAAGCTTTCTTT. Looking up the rest from reference TRBV7-2 and TRBJ1-1 gives the full variable domain: GAGVSQSPSNKVTEKGKDVELRCDPISGHTALYWYRQSLGQGLEFLIYFQGNSAPDKSGLPSDRFSAERTGGSVSTLTIQRTQQEDSAVYLCASSPTSTNTEAFFGQGTRLTVV.

This chain joins TRBV30 and TRBJ2-1; D unclear. This CDR3 spans 11 amino acids. Germline V lookup: CDR1 GTSNPN, CDR2 SVGIG (reference sequence). The CDR3 DNA sequence: TGTGCTTTAGAGCGACGGAATGAGCAGTTCTTC. It is translated as CALERRNEQFF.

This clone was counted between two and nine times. The genes are TRBV25-1 and TRBJ2-7, with D unresolved. Germline values: CDR1 MGHDK, CDR2 SYGVNS. Trimming removed 2 bases at V and 0 bases at J, with 5 bases between. CDR3 length: 13 residues. This CDR3 reads CASSEQASYEQYF. For the CDR3, the DNA is TGTGCCAGCAGTGAACAGGCCTCCTACGAGCAGTACTTC.

The V call is TRBV15, the J call TRBJ2-1; 10 positions match TRBD2. The junction had 4 bases not matched to a gene; V was cut back by 5 bases and J by 0 bases. The germline V gene has CDR1 LNHNV and CDR2 YYDKDF (reference sequence). This CDR3 region has 16 residues. As DNA, the CDR3 is TGTGCCACCAGCCCGACTAGCGGGTACTCCTACAATGAGCAGTTCTTC. Translated, it gives CATSPTSGYSYNEQFF. The complete variable domain, with remaining parts taken from reference TRBV15 and TRBJ2-1, reads DAMVIQNPRYQVTQFGKPVTLSCSQTLNHNVMYWYQQKSSQAPKLLFHYYDKDFNNEADTPDNFQSRRPNTSFCFLDIRSPGLGDTAMYLCATSPTSGYSYNEQFFGPGTRLTVL.

J is TRBJ1-2 and V is TRBV29-1; TRBD1 might be the D (6 bases). V dropped 5 bases and J dropped 8 bases, with 24 bases sitting between them. The CDR3 sequence is 15 residues long. Germline-derived CDR1 and CDR2 are SQVTM and ANQGSEA. The CDR3 loop reads CSVRFQGKSGEGYTF. DNA of the CDR3: TGCAGCGTTAGATTCCAGGGGAAAAGCGGAGAGGGCTACACCTTC.

This clone came up a few times. V usage is TRBV29-1 and J usage is TRBJ1-2; D not resolved. The CDR3 spans 11 residues. Germline V lookup: CDR1 SQVTM, CDR2 ANQGSEA. Between the trimmed V and J ends, which lost 7 bases and 6 bases, there was a span of 12 bases. The CDR3 DNA reads TGCAGCGCCCCTGACGCCAATGGCTACACCTTC. It codes for CSAPDANGYTF.

The chain links TRBV30 to TRBJ2-1, with 8 bases fitting TRBD2. CDR3 length equals 14 residues. Germline trimming cut 1 base from V and 10 bases from J; bases unmatched to any gene: 9. CDR1 is GTSNPN, CDR2 SVGIG, per germline (reference sequence). CDR3 residues: CAWSGGRGLGEQFF. CDR3 bases: TGTGCCTGGAGTGGAGGGAGGGGACTAGGGGAGCAGTTCTTC.

The table lists this clone with a few counts. CDR3 bases: TGTGCCAGCAGCTCCAAAGACAGTTCCTACGAGCAGTACTTC. It codes for CASSSKDSSYEQYF. This sequence joins TRBV7-2 and TRBJ2-7; TRBD1 is a possible D gene (5 bases). Trimming removed 4 bases from V and 1 base from J, with 11 bases in between. The germline V gene encodes CDR1 SGHTA and CDR2 FQGNSA. This CDR3 is 14 amino acids long.

The chain carries TRBV9 and TRBJ2-2; TRBD1 or TRBD2 may be the D gene (5 bases each). The CDR3 contains 16 residues. V was trimmed by 0 bases and J by 5 bases, leaving 14 bases between them. The germline V gene has CDR1 SGDLS and CDR2 YYNGEE. CDR3 loop: CASSVAGTTRTGELFF. CDR3 coding DNA: TGTGCCAGCAGCGTAGCAGGGACCACGAGAACCGGGGAGCTGTTTTTT.

The chain links TRBV29-1 to TRBJ2-1; 11 bases fit TRBD2. This CDR3 region has 13 residues. From germline, CDR1 is SQVTM and CDR2 ANQGSEA. Unmatched junction bases numbered 2, after V lost 7 bases and J lost 3 bases. This CDR3 reads CSGGTSGYNEQFF. For the CDR3, the DNA is TGCAGCGGGGGGACTAGCGGCTACAATGAGCAGTTCTTC.

The chain combines TRBV29-1 with TRBJ1-1; TRBD1 agrees at 7 bases. Germline CDR1 reads SQVTM; CDR2 reads ANQGSEA. The CDR3 has 9 amino acids. Losses at the gene ends were 7 bases for V and 13 bases for J; bases not matched to a gene: 6. The DNA of the CDR3 is TGCAGCGCACATCAGGGGGGTTTCTTT. Translated: CSAHQGGFF.

This clone was seen only a few times. The V and J genes are TRBV7-9 and TRBJ2-3, with D unclear. The V gene's germline CDR1 is SEHNR and CDR2 FQNEAQ (reference sequence). V was pared by 5 bases and J by 0 bases, with 9 bases between. This CDR3 has 14 amino acids. The CDR3 here is CASSHPTSTDTQYF. CDR3 coding DNA: TGTGCCAGCAGCCATCCGACGAGCACAGATACGCAGTATTTT.